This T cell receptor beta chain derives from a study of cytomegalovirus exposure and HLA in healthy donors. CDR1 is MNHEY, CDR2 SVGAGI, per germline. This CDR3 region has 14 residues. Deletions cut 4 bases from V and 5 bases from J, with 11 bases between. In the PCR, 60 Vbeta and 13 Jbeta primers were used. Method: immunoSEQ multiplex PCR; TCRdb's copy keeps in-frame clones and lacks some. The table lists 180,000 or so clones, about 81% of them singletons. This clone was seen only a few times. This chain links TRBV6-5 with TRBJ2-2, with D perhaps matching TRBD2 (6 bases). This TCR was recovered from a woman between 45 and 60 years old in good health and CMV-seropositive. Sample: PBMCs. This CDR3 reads CASSSGLGTGELFF. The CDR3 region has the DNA TGTGCCAGCAGTTCGGGACTTGGGACCGGGGAGCTGTTTTTT.